What follows describes a single T cell receptor (beta chain). This specimen comes from a study of blood T cell repertoires in COVID-19. The data were produced by immunoSEQ multiplex PCR, yet TCRdb's version contains in-frame clones alone and is incomplete. Of approximately 190,000 clones detected, about 88% appear once; the ten largest clones hold 20% to 25%. Trimming took off 3 bases at V and 6 bases at J, with 30 bases between the two ends. The CDR3 contains 19 residues. Germline V gives CDR1 MNHNS, CDR2 SASEGT. The genes are TRBV6-1 and TRBJ2-7, with D perhaps TRBD1 (6 bases). The receptor was derived from a woman between 40 and 50 years old in a cohort exposed to, infected with or recovered from COVID-19 (not recorded which). Sequenced material: PBMCs or T cells enriched from blood (not recorded which). CDR3 coding DNA: TGTGCCAGCAGTGAGACCGCAGGGTTTCGCATAGGGGGAGTGGGCGAGCAGTACTTC. Residues: CASSETAGFRIGGVGEQYF.